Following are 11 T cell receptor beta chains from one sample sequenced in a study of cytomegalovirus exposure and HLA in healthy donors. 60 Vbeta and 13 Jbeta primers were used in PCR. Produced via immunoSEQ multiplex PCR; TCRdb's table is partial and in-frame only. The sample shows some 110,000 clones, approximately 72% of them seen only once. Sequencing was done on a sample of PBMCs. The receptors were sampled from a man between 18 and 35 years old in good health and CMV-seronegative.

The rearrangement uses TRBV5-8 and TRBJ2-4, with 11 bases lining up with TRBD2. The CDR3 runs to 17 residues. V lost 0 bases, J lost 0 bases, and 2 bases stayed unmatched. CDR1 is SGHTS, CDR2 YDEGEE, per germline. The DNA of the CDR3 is TGTGCCAGCAGCTTGGAGGGACTAGCGGAAGCCAAAAACATTCAGTACTTC. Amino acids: CASSLEGLAEAKNIQYF.

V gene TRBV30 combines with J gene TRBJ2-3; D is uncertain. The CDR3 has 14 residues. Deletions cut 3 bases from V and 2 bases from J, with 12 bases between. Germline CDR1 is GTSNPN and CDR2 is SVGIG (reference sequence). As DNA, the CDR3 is TGTGCCTGGAGGCCCGGCGGATACACAGATACGCAGTATTTT. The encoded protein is CAWRPGGYTDTQYF.

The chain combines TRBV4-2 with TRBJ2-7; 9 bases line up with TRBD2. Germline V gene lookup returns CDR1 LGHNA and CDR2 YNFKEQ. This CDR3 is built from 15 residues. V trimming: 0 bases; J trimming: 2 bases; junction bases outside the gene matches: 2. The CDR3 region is CASSQDLAGTYEQYF. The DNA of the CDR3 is TGTGCCAGCAGCCAAGATCTAGCGGGGACCTACGAGCAGTACTTC.

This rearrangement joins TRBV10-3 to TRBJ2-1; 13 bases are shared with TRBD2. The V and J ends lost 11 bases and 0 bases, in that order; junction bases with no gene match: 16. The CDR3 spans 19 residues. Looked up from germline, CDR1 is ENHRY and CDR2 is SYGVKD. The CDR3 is CASAGTSGVGGISYNEQFF. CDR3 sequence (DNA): TGTGCCTCTGCCGGGACTAGCGGGGTAGGGGGGATCTCCTACAATGAGCAGTTCTTC.

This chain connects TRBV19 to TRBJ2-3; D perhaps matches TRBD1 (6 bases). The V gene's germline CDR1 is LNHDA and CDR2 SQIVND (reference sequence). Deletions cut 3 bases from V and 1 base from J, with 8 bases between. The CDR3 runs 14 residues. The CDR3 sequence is CASSIPGGTDTQYF. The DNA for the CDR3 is TGTGCCAGTAGTATTCCAGGGGGCACAGATACGCAGTATTTT.

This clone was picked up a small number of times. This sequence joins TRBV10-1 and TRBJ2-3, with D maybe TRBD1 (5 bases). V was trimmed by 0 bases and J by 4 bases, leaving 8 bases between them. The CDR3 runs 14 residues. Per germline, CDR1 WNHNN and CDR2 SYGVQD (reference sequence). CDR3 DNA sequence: TGCGCCAGCAGTGAGTCATGGGGCGCAGATACGCAGTATTTT. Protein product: CASSESWGADTQYF.

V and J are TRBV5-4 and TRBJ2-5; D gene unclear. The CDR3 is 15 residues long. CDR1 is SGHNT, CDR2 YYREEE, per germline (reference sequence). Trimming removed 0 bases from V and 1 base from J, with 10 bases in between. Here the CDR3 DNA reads TGTGCCAGCAGCTTGGGTATAGCACTCCAAGAGACCCAGTACTTC. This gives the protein CASSLGIALQETQYF. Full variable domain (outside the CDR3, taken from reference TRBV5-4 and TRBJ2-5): ETGVTQSPTHLIKTRGQQVTLRCSSQSGHNTVSWYQQALGQGPQFIFQYYREEENGRGNFPPRFSGLQFPNYSSELNVNALELDDSALYLCASSLGIALQETQYFGPGTRLLVL.

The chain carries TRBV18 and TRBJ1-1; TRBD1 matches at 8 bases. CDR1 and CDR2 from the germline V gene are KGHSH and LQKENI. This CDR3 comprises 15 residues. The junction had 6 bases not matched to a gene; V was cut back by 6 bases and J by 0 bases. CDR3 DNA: TGTGCCAGCTCGCTCCAGGGGGCGTTGAACACTGAAGCTTTCTTT. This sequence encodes CASSLQGALNTEAFF.

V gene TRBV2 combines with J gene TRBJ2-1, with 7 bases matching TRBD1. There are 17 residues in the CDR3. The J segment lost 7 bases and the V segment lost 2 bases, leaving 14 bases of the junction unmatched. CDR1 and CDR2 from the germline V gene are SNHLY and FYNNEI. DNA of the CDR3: TGTGCCAGCAGTGAACCTCCGGTGCAGGGGGAAGGTAATGAGCAGTTCTTC. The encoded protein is CASSEPPVQGEGNEQFF.

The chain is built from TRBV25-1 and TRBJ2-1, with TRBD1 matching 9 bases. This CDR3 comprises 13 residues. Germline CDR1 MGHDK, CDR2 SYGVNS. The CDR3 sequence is CASLGQGNNEQFF. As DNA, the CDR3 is TGTGCGAGCCTGGGACAGGGTAACAATGAGCAGTTCTTC.

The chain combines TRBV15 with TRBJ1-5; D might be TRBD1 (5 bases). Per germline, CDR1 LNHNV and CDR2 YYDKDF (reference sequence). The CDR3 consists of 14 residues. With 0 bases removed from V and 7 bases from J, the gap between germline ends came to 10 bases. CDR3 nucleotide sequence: TGTGCCACCAGCAGAGAATCCTGGGGCCAGCCCCAGCATTTT. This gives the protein CATSRESWGQPQHF. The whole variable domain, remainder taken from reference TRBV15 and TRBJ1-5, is DAMVIQNPRYQVTQFGKPVTLSCSQTLNHNVMYWYQQKSSQAPKLLFHYYDKDFNNEADTPDNFQSRRPNTSFCFLDIRSPGLGDTAMYLCATSRESWGQPQHFGDGTRLSIL.